This TCR beta chain is drawn from a study of sequential checkpoint blockade in melanoma. Looking at the study overall: Arm A got nivolumab then ipilimumab; arm B the reverse, 1:1.

The sample's treatment: randomized to nivolumab then ipilimumab (arm A) or the reverse (arm B). Patients had received no earlier DNA-damaging chemotherapy. Libraries were prepared by immunoSEQ multiplex PCR; TCRdb keeps only in-frame clonotypes and omits some of them. The sample includes 35,000 to 40,000 clones, about nine tenths seen only once; the top ten take about 12%. J gave up 6 bases and V 1 base, and 2 bases lay outside the gene matches. The germline gives CDR1 GTSNPN, CDR2 SVGIG (reference sequence). The length of the CDR3 is 13 residues. The clonotype originates from a human donor with melanoma. Sequencing was performed on CD8+ T cells sorted from blood (inferred from file names), taken from a patient given nivolumab and ipilimumab in sequence. The V and J genes are TRBV30 and TRBJ1-2; TRBD1 aligns across 10 bases. CDR3 in amino acids: CAWSETGGDGYTF. In DNA form, the CDR3 reads TGTGCCTGGAGTGAGACAGGGGGCGATGGCTACACCTTC.